These 25 T cell receptor beta chains were sequenced from one sample in a study of blood T cell repertoires in COVID-19. The method was immunoSEQ multiplex PCR; TCRdb's version includes in-frame clones alone and lacks a portion of them. Of about 270,000 clones listed, roughly nine tenths are singletons. The sample comprised peripheral blood. The receptors were sampled from a man between 40 and 49 years old with active or convalescent COVID-19.

This clone was detected only once. V gene TRBV4-1 combines with J gene TRBJ1-2; 8 bases are shared with TRBD1. Germline trimming cut 3 bases from V and 5 bases from J; bases unmatched to any gene: 8. Germline CDR1 is MGHRA and CDR2 is YSYEKL. The CDR3 runs to 15 residues. DNA for the CDR3: TGCGCCAGCAGCCACAAACCGGGACAGGAGTATGGCTACACCTTC. This encodes CASSHKPGQEYGYTF.

This sequence joins TRBV11-2 and TRBJ2-7, with D unclear. V lost 3 bases, J lost 0 bases, and 6 bases lay in between. The CDR3 runs to 13 residues. CDR1 and CDR2 (germline): SGHAT, FQNNGV. As DNA, the CDR3 is TGTGCCAGCAGCTTTTCAAACTCCTACGAGCAGTACTTC. Protein sequence: CASSFSNSYEQYF.

V usage is TRBV25-1 and J usage is TRBJ1-4; tentative D call: TRBD1 (6 bases). CDR1 and CDR2 from the germline V gene are MGHDK and SYGVNS. The CDR3 sequence is 13 residues long. V was trimmed by 4 bases and J by 4 bases, leaving 7 bases between them. The CDR3 DNA follows: TGTGCCAGCAGTGGGGGGCGTAATGAAAAACTGTTTTTT. It yields the protein CASSGGRNEKLFF.

The genes are TRBV4-1 and TRBJ1-5; a weak D match, TRBD1 (6 bases). Trimming stripped 0 bases from V and 1 base from J, with 16 bases between. CDR1 is MGHRA, CDR2 YSYEKL, per germline. The CDR3 loop spans 18 amino acids. The CDR3 DNA follows: TGCGCCAGCAGCCAAGATATGGACAGCGATAACAGCAATCAGCCCCAGCATTTT. It codes for CASSQDMDSDNSNQPQHF.

A remark on this clone: Its ends do not fully match the called genes, so a read error is possible. The chain has TRBV7-6 and TRBJ2-1; 9 nucleotides align to TRBD1. Germline values: CDR1 SGHVS, CDR2 FNYEAQ. There are 18 residues in the CDR3. CDR3 region: CASTLTVPGQGPGGEQFF. In DNA, the CDR3 is TGTGCCAGCACCTTAACTGTCCCGGGACAGGGTCCAGGAGGTGAGCAGTTCTTC.

J is TRBJ1-1 and V is TRBV6-1; D possibly corresponds to TRBD1 (5 bases). The ends were cut back, 2 bases at V and 4 bases at J, with 11 bases in the middle. The CDR3 covers 14 residues. Germline V gene data show CDR1 as MNHNS and CDR2 as SASEGT. The CDR3 bases are TGTGCCAGCAGTGAATCAGCAGGGTCCACTGAAGCTTTCTTT. It codes for CASSESAGSTEAFF.

The rearrangement uses TRBV3-1 (or the pseudogene TRBV3-2) and TRBJ2-7; 8 bases map to TRBD2. Germline V gene lookup returns CDR1 LGHDT and CDR2 YNNKEL (reference sequence). The CDR3 loop spans 18 amino acids. The J segment lost 4 bases and the V segment lost 0 bases, leaving 14 bases of the junction unmatched. This CDR3 is CASSQDPRRAGTRYEQYF. The DNA for the CDR3 is TGTGCCAGCAGCCAAGACCCCCGAAGGGCAGGGACTAGGTACGAGCAGTACTTC.

The rearrangement uses TRBV18 and TRBJ1-2; possibly TRBD1 for D (6 bases). In germline, CDR1 is KGHSH, CDR2 LQKENI. Trimming took 3 bases from V and 8 from J, leaving 16 bases between them. The CDR3 has 14 residues. CDR3 region: CASSPRGGRDGYTF. As DNA, the CDR3 is TGTGCCAGCTCACCCCGCGGGGGGCGGGACGGCTACACCTTC.

The chain joins TRBV13 to TRBJ2-1; D is undetermined. V was clipped by 1 base and J by 11 bases, with 12 bases between them. Germline CDR1 is PRHDT and CDR2 is FYEKMQ (reference sequence). The CDR3 runs to 13 residues. CDR3 protein: CASSLVAAPKQFF. DNA of the CDR3: TGTGCCAGCAGCTTAGTCGCGGCCCCGAAGCAGTTCTTC.

The genes are TRBV7-9 and TRBJ2-7, with TRBD1 identical over 9 bases. The CDR3 loop spans 13 amino acids. Germline V gene sequence: CDR1 SEHNR, CDR2 FQNEAQ (reference sequence). The V gene end was trimmed by 11 bases and the J gene end by 7 bases; junction bases not matched to a gene: 12. The DNA of the CDR3 is TGTGCCGGAGCGGGACAGGGAACGGGTGAGCAGTACTTC. This gives the protein CAGAGQGTGEQYF.

This chain uses TRBV5-6 with TRBJ1-4, with 11 bases identical to TRBD1. The V gene end was trimmed by 4 bases and the J gene end by 7 bases; junction bases not matched to a gene: 6. CDR1 SGHDT and CDR2 YYEEEE come from the germline V gene. This CDR3 region has 15 residues. CDR3 sequence: CASSLGGTGGEKLFF. CDR3 bases: TGTGCCAGCAGCCTCGGCGGGACAGGGGGTGAAAAACTGTTTTTT. Filled out from reference TRBV5-6 and TRBJ1-4, the complete variable domain reads DAGVTQSPTHLIKTRGQQVTLRCSPKSGHDTVSWYQQALGQGPQFIFQYYEEEERQRGNFPDRFSGHQFPNYSSELNVNALLLGDSALYLCASSLGGTGGEKLFFGSGTQLSVL.

The chain has TRBV21-1 and TRBJ1-6; no DNA check was done on the table's D call, TRBD1. TRBV21-1 is a documented pseudogene. The CDR3 has 21 residues. CDR3 in DNA: TGTGCCAGCAGCAAAGAAGGCATAGGACAGGGTTTCCTCTTCTATAATTCACCCCTCCACTTT. Protein product: CASSKEGIGQGFLFYNSPLHF.

The V gene is TRBV5-1, the J gene TRBJ2-1; 11 nucleotides line up with TRBD1. Germline V gene lookup returns CDR1 SGHRS and CDR2 YFSETQ. This CDR3 has 15 amino acids. With V trimmed by 3 bases and J by 4 bases, 3 bases remained unmatched. The CDR3 region is CASSWTGGSYNEQFF. CDR3 nucleotides: TGCGCCAGCAGCTGGACAGGGGGCTCATACAATGAGCAGTTCTTC.

The chain recombines TRBV10-2 with TRBJ1-5; 9 bases are shared with TRBD1. Trimming cost V 6 bases and J 5 bases; bases outside gene matches: 5. Germline-derived CDR1 and CDR2 are WSHSY and SAAADI. This CDR3 has 14 residues. The CDR3 loop is CASSRTGDDQPQHF. The CDR3 region has the DNA TGCGCCAGCAGCAGGACAGGGGACGATCAGCCCCAGCATTTT.

The chain links TRBV6-5 to TRBJ1-3, with unresolved D. V dropped 2 bases and J dropped 0 bases, with 8 bases sitting between them. The CDR3 consists of 15 residues. The germline V gene has CDR1 MNHEY and CDR2 SVGAGI. The CDR3 sequence is CASSYGPGSGNTIYF. The CDR3 DNA reads as TGTGCCAGCAGTTACGGGCCCGGCTCTGGAAACACCATATATTTT.

V and J are TRBV5-1 and TRBJ1-1; 9 bases map to TRBD1. The J segment lost 1 base and the V segment lost 5 bases, leaving 9 bases of the junction unmatched. Per germline, CDR1 SGHRS and CDR2 YFSETQ. The CDR3 has 16 amino acids. CDR3 loop: CASSLGDRVRNTEAFF. The CDR3 coding sequence is TGCGCCAGCAGTCTCGGGGACAGGGTAAGGAACACTGAAGCTTTCTTT. The variable domain in full, with the rest retrieved from reference TRBV5-1 and TRBJ1-1, is KAGVTQTPRYLIKTRGQQVTLSCSPISGHRSVSWYQQTPGQGLQFLFEYFSETQRNKGNFPGRFSGRQFSNSRSEMNVSTLELGDSALYLCASSLGDRVRNTEAFFGQGTRLTVV.

The chain combines TRBV29-1 with TRBJ2-1; D gene uncertain. V was shortened by 7 bases and J by 6 bases, with 19 bases between the two germline ends. The germline V gene has CDR1 SQVTM and CDR2 ANQGSEA. This CDR3 region has 14 residues. In nucleotides, the CDR3 is TGCAGCGCTGCAGGCATTCGGCAGGCCAATGAGCAGTTCTTC. Translation gives CSAAGIRQANEQFF.

Here the CDR3 reads CASSQDRDRGYVQPQHF. CDR3 DNA sequence: TGCGCCAGCAGCCAAGATAGGGACAGGGGGTATGTTCAGCCCCAGCATTTT. The chain has TRBV4-1 and TRBJ1-5, with 11 bases identical to TRBD1. Germline values: CDR1 MGHRA, CDR2 YSYEKL. The V gene end was trimmed by 0 bases and the J gene end by 6 bases; junction bases not matched to a gene: 7. The CDR3 is 17 residues long.

V and J are TRBV13 and TRBJ2-1, with 7 bases identical to TRBD2. The CDR3 is made up of 15 amino acids. Trimming removed 5 bases from V and 5 bases from J; junction bases left unmatched: 9. Germline V gene sequence: CDR1 PRHDT, CDR2 FYEKMQ (reference sequence). CDR3 sequence (DNA): TGTGCCAGCAGCCCGAAAAGCGGGAACCACAATGAGCAGTTCTTC. This encodes CASSPKSGNHNEQFF.

The chain combines TRBV5-1 with TRBJ2-5, with D possibly matching TRBD1 (5 bases). The CDR3 is 14 amino acids. Between the trimmed V and J ends, which lost 7 bases and 5 bases, there was a span of 18 bases. Germline lookup yields CDR1 SGHRS and CDR2 YFSETQ. The CDR3 loop reads CASCRETGSETQYF. The DNA of the CDR3 is TGCGCCAGCTGCAGGGAAACAGGATCGGAGACCCAGTACTTC.

This sequence joins TRBV18 and TRBJ2-7; weak D call: TRBD1 (6 bases). The germline V gene encodes CDR1 KGHSH and CDR2 LQKENI. This CDR3 is 13 amino acids long. V lost 2 bases and J lost 3, with 8 bases in between. The CDR3 region has the DNA TGTGCCAGCTCACCATCGGACAGCTACGAGCAGTACTTC. Translation: CASSPSDSYEQYF.

CDR3 nucleotide sequence: TGTGCCAGCGGGCCGGCGAGGGAGGCTTTCTTT. The encoded protein is CASGPAREAFF. V usage is TRBV28 and J usage is TRBJ1-1; D gene unclear. Trimming stripped 8 bases from V and 11 bases from J, with 15 bases between. This CDR3 spans 11 amino acids. Germline assignment: CDR1 MDHEN and CDR2 SYDVKM.

The chain uses TRBV29-1 and TRBJ2-2; 8 bases are a match to TRBD1. The junction had 11 bases not matched to a gene; V was cut back by 3 bases and J by 2 bases. The CDR3 is made up of 17 amino acids. The germline V gene encodes CDR1 SQVTM and CDR2 ANQGSEA. The CDR3 DNA reads TGCAGCGTTGATTGGGGTGGACAGGGACCTAACACCGGGGAGCTGTTTTTT. Its translation: CSVDWGGQGPNTGELFF.

The rearrangement joins TRBV19 to TRBJ1-4, with a tentative D call TRBD1 (6 bases). The CDR3 consists of 13 residues. CDR1 is LNHDA, CDR2 SQIVND, per germline (reference sequence). Trimming left V 7 bases short and J 2 bases short, with 8 bases between. The DNA for the CDR3 is TGTGCCAGTACCGGACAGACTAATGAAAAACTGTTTTTT. Its protein is CASTGQTNEKLFF.

This rearrangement joins TRBV18 to TRBJ2-7; tentative D call: TRBD2 (5 bases). V was cut by 6 bases and J by 2 bases, with 11 bases left in between. Per germline, CDR1 KGHSH and CDR2 LQKENI. The CDR3 has 13 amino acids. CDR3 DNA: TGTGCCAGCTCTCCCGGGGAACCCTACGAGCAGTACTTC. Translation: CASSPGEPYEQYF.